Each of the 27 T cell receptor beta chains below was sequenced from the same sample in a study of T cell changes during pregnancy in multiple sclerosis. Measured with immunoSEQ multiplex PCR; TCRdb has only the in-frame clones, and not every one. The sample yields 65,000 to 70,000 clones, almost 95% seen once. Source: peripheral blood, taken in the third trimester of pregnancy. The receptors here all came from a female donor in good health, enrolled as a control in a pregnancy study.

The chain uses TRBV11-2 and TRBJ2-1; D is unresolved. The CDR3 covers 12 residues. V shed 4 bases and J shed 4 bases, with 5 bases lying between them. The germline V gene has CDR1 SGHAT and CDR2 FQNNGV. The CDR3 DNA is TGTGCCAGCAGCTACAAATACAATGAGCAGTTCTTC. Protein sequence: CASSYKYNEQFF.

The V call is TRBV7-3, the J call TRBJ2-3; D gene unclear. V was trimmed by 3 bases and J by 2 bases, leaving 9 bases between them. This CDR3 is built from 14 residues. CDR1 is SGHTA and CDR2 is FQGTGA in the germline V gene. CDR3 protein: CASSLELPTDTQYF. Written as DNA, the CDR3 is TGTGCCAGCAGCTTGGAGCTGCCCACAGATACGCAGTATTTT.

The chain carries TRBV4-3 and TRBJ2-1; 9 nucleotides agree with TRBD2. Germline V gene data show CDR1 as LGHNA and CDR2 as YSLEER. This CDR3 has 16 amino acids. Unmatched junction bases numbered 3, after V lost 0 bases and J lost 3 bases. In nucleotides, the CDR3 is TGCGCCAGCAGCCAAGATGCGGGAGGGGGCTACAATGAGCAGTTCTTC. Residues: CASSQDAGGGYNEQFF.

The V call is TRBV28, the J call TRBJ2-3, with 12 bases fitting TRBD2. The length of the CDR3 is 16 residues. The trim removed 6 bases at V and 2 bases at J, leaving 6 bases unmatched. The germline V gene has CDR1 MDHEN and CDR2 SYDVKM. Here the CDR3 DNA reads TGTGCCAGCAGGACACTAGCGGGAGGATTCACAGATACGCAGTATTTT. As protein: CASRTLAGGFTDTQYF.

The chain carries TRBV5-1 and TRBJ2-7, with D perhaps TRBD2 (6 bases). The V end lost 4 bases, the J end lost 1 base, and 15 bases lay between the germline ends. Germline loops: CDR1 SGHRS, CDR2 YFSETQ. The CDR3 has 15 residues. The CDR3 region is CASSLMLATSYEQYF. Here the CDR3 DNA reads TGCGCCAGCAGCCTTATGCTAGCGACGTCCTACGAGCAGTACTTC.

The rearrangement joins TRBV7-2 to TRBJ2-1; D is possibly TRBD1 (6 bases). This CDR3 has 16 amino acids. Germline lookup yields CDR1 SGHTA and CDR2 FQGNSA. Trimming removed 5 bases from V and 9 bases from J, with 23 bases in between. The CDR3 loop is CASSPDSGALWGEQFF. The CDR3, as DNA: TGTGCCAGCAGCCCCGACTCAGGGGCGCTTTGGGGTGAGCAGTTCTTC.

DNA of the CDR3: TGTGCCAGCACCAAGGTTCCGGGGGACAGTCAACAGCCCCAGCATTTT. Protein: CASTKVPGDSQQPQHF. The chain links TRBV21-1 to TRBJ1-5; the table assigns TRBD1, which was not confirmed against the DNA. TRBV21-1 is deemed a pseudogene. The length of the CDR3 is 16 residues.

The chain joins TRBV30 to TRBJ1-5; 7 bases match TRBD1. Germline V lookup: CDR1 GTSNPN, CDR2 SVGIG (reference sequence). With V trimmed by 5 bases and J by 7 bases, 8 bases remained unmatched. CDR3 length: 13 amino acids. CDR3: CAWAQGNDQPQHF. The CDR3 DNA follows: TGTGCCTGGGCACAGGGGAACGACCAGCCCCAGCATTTT. The full variable domain, in which reference TRBV30 and TRBJ1-5 provide the parts outside the CDR3, is SQTIHQWPATLVQPVGSPLSLECTVEGTSNPNLYWYRQAAGRGLQLLFYSVGIGQISSEVPQNLSASRPQDRQFILSSKKLLLSDSGFYLCAWAQGNDQPQHFGDGTRLSIL.

The V and J genes are TRBV29-1 and TRBJ2-2; possible D gene TRBD1, 5 bases. The germline V and J ends were trimmed by 5 bases and 4 bases, with 17 bases remaining between them. The CDR3 totals 15 residues. Germline V lookup: CDR1 SQVTM, CDR2 ANQGSEA. CDR3 in DNA: TGCAGCGTTTCGCGAGTGGGGCCAAGCACCGGGGAGCTGTTTTTT. It translates to CSVSRVGPSTGELFF.

The rearrangement links TRBV7-9 to TRBJ1-5; the D gene is possibly TRBD1 (5 bases). The V gene's germline CDR1 is SEHNR and CDR2 FQNEAQ (reference sequence). Trimming took 0 bases from V and 4 from J, leaving 7 bases between them. The CDR3 has 14 residues. The CDR3 region is CASSLAQENQPQHF. CDR3 nucleotide sequence: TGTGCCAGCAGCTTAGCACAGGAAAATCAGCCCCAGCATTTT.

V and J are TRBV7-2 and TRBJ1-1; D is perhaps TRBD1 (5 bases). Germline V lookup: CDR1 SGHTA, CDR2 FQGNSA. The V gene lost 8 bases and the J gene lost 6 bases, with 13 bases spanning the gap. The CDR3 covers 12 residues. CDR3 sequence (DNA): TGTGCCAGCGGTAAATGGGGGGCTGAAGCTTTCTTT. Translating it yields CASGKWGAEAFF.

This clone was counted once. The gene calls are TRBV28 and TRBJ1-1; D perhaps matches TRBD1 (5 bases). This CDR3 is built from 14 residues. Germline loops: CDR1 MDHEN, CDR2 SYDVKM. Between the trimmed V and J ends, which lost 5 bases and 6 bases, there was a span of 16 bases. The CDR3 here is CASSPPGGLAEAFF. The DNA for the CDR3 is TGTGCCAGCAGTCCCCCCGGGGGACTGGCTGAAGCTTTCTTT.

This chain uses TRBV7-9 with TRBJ2-5, with 8 bases fitting TRBD1. Germline assignment: CDR1 SEHNR and CDR2 FQNEAQ (reference sequence). The CDR3 has 14 amino acids. After removal of 5 bases from V and 4 bases from J, the junction contained 6 bases not matched to a gene. CDR3 protein: CASSPRTGSETQYF. Written as DNA, the CDR3 is TGTGCCAGCAGCCCGCGGACAGGGTCAGAGACCCAGTACTTC. Together with reference TRBV7-9 and TRBJ2-5, the CDR3 gives the full variable domain: DTGVSQNPRHKITKRGQNVTFRCDPISEHNRLYWYRQTLGQGPEFLTYFQNEAQLEKSRLLSDRFSAERPKGSFSTLEIQRTEQGDSAMYLCASSPRTGSETQYFGPGTRLLVL.

The V call is TRBV5-1, the J call TRBJ2-6; TRBD1 agrees at 8 bases. V was pared by 3 bases and J by 2 bases, with 4 bases of the junction left unmatched. This CDR3 has 16 residues. CDR1 and CDR2 (germline): SGHRS, YFSETQ. The CDR3 is CASSWTGWAGANVLTF. CDR3 sequence (DNA): TGCGCCAGCAGCTGGACAGGGTGGGCTGGGGCCAACGTCCTGACTTTC.

The chain joins TRBV2 to TRBJ2-5; 8 bases agree with TRBD1. V was pared by 5 bases and J by 5 bases, with 10 bases of the junction left unmatched. The CDR3 has 15 amino acids. Germline lookup yields CDR1 SNHLY and CDR2 FYNNEI. CDR3 region: CASSPRQGWTETQYF. CDR3 in DNA: TGTGCCAGCAGTCCCCGACAGGGGTGGACGGAGACCCAGTACTTC.

The rearrangement joins TRBV28 to TRBJ2-5; TRBD1 matches 8 bases. The germline V gene has CDR1 MDHEN and CDR2 SYDVKM. Trimming at V came to 6 bases and at J to 6 bases, leaving 9 bases not matched to a gene. The CDR3 spans 14 residues. The CDR3 here is CASSLMGQEKTQYF. As DNA, the CDR3 is TGTGCCAGCAGCCTAATGGGACAGGAAAAGACCCAGTACTTC.

This chain connects TRBV11-1 to TRBJ1-1; 7 bases fit TRBD1. The J segment lost 0 bases and the V segment lost 5 bases, leaving 3 bases of the junction unmatched. Germline V gene sequence: CDR1 SGHAT, CDR2 FQDESV (reference sequence). The CDR3 is made up of 14 amino acids. This chain's CDR3 is CASSQQGMNTEAFF. The CDR3 coding sequence is TGTGCCAGCAGCCAACAGGGGATGAACACTGAAGCTTTCTTT.

The chain links TRBV7-8 to TRBJ2-1; 10 bases align to TRBD2. J was trimmed by 8 bases and V by 7 bases; bases with no gene match: 8. CDR1 and CDR2 (germline): SGHVS, FQNEAQ. This CDR3 comprises 14 residues. In DNA, the CDR3 is TGTGCCAGCACCAAACTTAGCGGGGGGCATGAGCAGTTCTTC. Translation gives CASTKLSGGHEQFF.

The rearrangement joins TRBV7-2 to TRBJ2-3; 8 bases match TRBD1. This CDR3 spans 14 amino acids. Trimming cost V 5 bases and J 4 bases; bases outside gene matches: 5. CDR1 SGHTA and CDR2 FQGNSA come from the germline V gene. The CDR3 region has the DNA TGTGCCAGCAGCCAACAGGGGGGCCCAGATACGCAGTATTTT. Protein: CASSQQGGPDTQYF.

The rearrangement uses TRBV7-9 and TRBJ2-3; D is perhaps TRBD1 (6 bases). Deletions cut 1 base from V and 5 bases from J, with 16 bases between. Germline CDR1 is SEHNR and CDR2 is FQNEAQ (reference sequence). This CDR3 spans 16 amino acids. The CDR3 here is CASSLVQAQGGDTQYF. The CDR3 coding sequence is TGTGCCAGCAGCTTAGTACAGGCCCAAGGGGGAGATACGCAGTATTTT.

This clone was seen a single time. CDR3 nucleotide sequence: TGTGCCAGCAGTAATTACCAGGGGGAGACCCAGTACTTC. Translated: CASSNYQGETQYF. The V call is TRBV6-1, the J call TRBJ2-5; possibly TRBD1 for D (6 bases). V shed 5 bases and J shed 5 bases, with 12 bases lying between them. Germline CDR1 is MNHNS and CDR2 is SASEGT. The CDR3 extends over 13 amino acids.

This clone was seen more than once but under ten times. The chain recombines TRBV27 with TRBJ2-1; the D gene is possibly TRBD1 (5 bases). Germline-derived CDR1 and CDR2 are MNHEY and SMNVEV (reference sequence). V lost 3 bases, J lost 4 bases, and 13 bases lay in between. This CDR3 contains 15 residues. CDR3 protein: CASSFSSGAYNEQFF. The CDR3 DNA follows: TGTGCCAGCAGTTTTAGTTCTGGGGCATACAATGAGCAGTTCTTC.

This chain connects TRBV13 to TRBJ2-7; D unclear. Germline V gives CDR1 PRHDT, CDR2 FYEKMQ (reference sequence). V was shortened by 5 bases and J by 7 bases, with 15 bases between the two germline ends. This CDR3 contains 13 residues. CDR3 residues: CASSLNPTLEQYF. CDR3 nucleotide sequence: TGTGCCAGCAGCCTAAACCCAACCTTAGAGCAGTACTTC.

The rearrangement joins TRBV5-4 to TRBJ2-3; no reliable D call. The germline CDR1 and CDR2 sequences are SGHNT and YYREEE (reference sequence). V lost 2 bases and J 3 bases, leaving 10 bases between the germline ends. The CDR3 is 14 residues long. CDR3: CASSFWANTDTQYF. The CDR3 DNA is TGTGCCAGCAGCTTTTGGGCAAATACAGATACGCAGTATTTT. The whole variable domain, remainder taken from reference TRBV5-4 and TRBJ2-3, is ETGVTQSPTHLIKTRGQQVTLRCSSQSGHNTVSWYQQALGQGPQFIFQYYREEENGRGNFPPRFSGLQFPNYSSELNVNALELDDSALYLCASSFWANTDTQYFGPGTRLTVL.

The genes are TRBV19 and TRBJ1-2, with TRBD1 as a possible D gene (6 bases). CDR1 and CDR2 (germline): LNHDA, SQIVND (reference sequence). CDR3 length: 13 residues. Trimming cost V 5 bases and J 5 bases, with 12 bases left between them. CDR3 protein: CASSRDRIYGYTF. The CDR3 DNA sequence: TGTGCCAGTAGTCGAGACAGGATTTATGGCTACACCTTC.

The chain combines TRBV7-9 with TRBJ1-2; D is perhaps TRBD1 (5 bases). In germline, CDR1 is SEHNR, CDR2 FQNEAQ (reference sequence). Trimming removed 1 base from V and 4 bases from J, with 10 bases in between. The CDR3 contains 14 residues. This CDR3 is CASSLEGLPYGYTF. CDR3 nucleotide sequence: TGTGCCAGCAGCTTAGAGGGGCTTCCCTATGGCTACACCTTC.

In the case of this clone: Mismatch with germline at one junction end may stem from a read error. The rearrangement uses TRBV7-7 and TRBJ2-5; 9 bases match TRBD1. The CDR3 sequence is 16 residues long. Germline loops: CDR1 SSHAT, CDR2 FNYEAQ (reference sequence). The CDR3 sequence is CASSLVRGTGPETQYF. The CDR3 nucleotides read TGTGCTAGCAGCTTAGTACGGGGGACAGGGCCAGAGACCCAGTACTTC.